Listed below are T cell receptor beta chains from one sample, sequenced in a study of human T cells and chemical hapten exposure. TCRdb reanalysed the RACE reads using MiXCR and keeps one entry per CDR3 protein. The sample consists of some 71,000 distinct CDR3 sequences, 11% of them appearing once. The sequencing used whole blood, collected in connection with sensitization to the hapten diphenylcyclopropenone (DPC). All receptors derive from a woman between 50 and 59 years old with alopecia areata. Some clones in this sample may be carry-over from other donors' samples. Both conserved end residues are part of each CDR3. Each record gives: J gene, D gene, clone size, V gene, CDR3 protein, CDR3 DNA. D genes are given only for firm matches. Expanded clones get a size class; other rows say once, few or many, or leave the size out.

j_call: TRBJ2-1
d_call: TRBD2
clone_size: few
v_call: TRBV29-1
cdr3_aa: CSVVPPGGGQFF
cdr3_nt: TGCAGCGTTGTGCCCCCGGGAGGAGGGCAGTTCTTC

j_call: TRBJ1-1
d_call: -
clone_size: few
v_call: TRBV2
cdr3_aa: CASSEWGLNTEAFF
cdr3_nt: TGTGCCAGCAGTGAGTGGGGCCTGAACACTGAAGCTTTCTTT

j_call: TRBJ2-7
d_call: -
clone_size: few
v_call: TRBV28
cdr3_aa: CASSLPIPYGQFEGTQF
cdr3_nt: TGTGCCAGCAGCTTACCGATACCTTATGGACAGTTTGAGGGGACCCAATTC

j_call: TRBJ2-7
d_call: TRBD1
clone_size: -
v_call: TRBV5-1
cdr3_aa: CASTTGTGISYEQYF
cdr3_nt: TGCGCCAGCACAACCGGGACAGGGATTTCCTACGAGCAGTACTTC

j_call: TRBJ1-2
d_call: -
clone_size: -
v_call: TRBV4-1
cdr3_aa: CASSTAGSYGYTF
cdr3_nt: TGCGCCAGCAGTACCGCAGGGAGCTATGGCTACACCTTC

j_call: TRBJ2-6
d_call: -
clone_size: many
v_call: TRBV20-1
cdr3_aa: CSARAGISGANVLTF
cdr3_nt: TGCAGTGCTAGAGCCGGAATCTCTGGGGCCAACGTCCTGACTTTC

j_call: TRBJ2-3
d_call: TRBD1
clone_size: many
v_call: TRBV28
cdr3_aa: CASSLKDRQGKSTDTQYF
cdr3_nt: TGTGCCAGCAGCTTAAAGGATAGACAGGGGAAGAGCACAGATACGCAGTATTTT

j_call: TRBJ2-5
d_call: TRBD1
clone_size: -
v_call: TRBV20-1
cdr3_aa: CSASPGTGTRQGRETQYF
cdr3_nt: TGCAGTGCCAGCCCGGGGACAGGGACGCGACAAGGCCGAGAGACCCAGTACTTC

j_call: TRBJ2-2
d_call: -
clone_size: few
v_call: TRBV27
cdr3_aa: CASSLVGGQRNTGELFF
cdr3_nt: TGTGCCAGCAGTTTGGTTGGAGGACAGAGAAACACCGGGGAGCTGTTTTTT

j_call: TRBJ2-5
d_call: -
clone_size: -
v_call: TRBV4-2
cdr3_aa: CASSQGNGGGLETQYF
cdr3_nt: TGTGCCAGCAGCCAAGGGAATGGAGGGGGCCTTGAGACCCAGTACTTC

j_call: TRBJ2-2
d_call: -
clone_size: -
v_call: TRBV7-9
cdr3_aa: CASSLRPNTGELFF
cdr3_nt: TGTGCCAGCAGCTTGCGACCGAACACCGGGGAGCTGTTTTTT

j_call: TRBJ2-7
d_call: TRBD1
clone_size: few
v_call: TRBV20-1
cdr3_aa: CSARLAQGAPYEQYF
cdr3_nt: TGCAGTGCTAGATTGGCACAGGGGGCACCCTACGAGCAGTACTTC

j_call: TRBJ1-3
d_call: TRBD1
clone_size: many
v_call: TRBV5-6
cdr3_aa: CASSLTQGATGNTIYF
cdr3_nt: TGTGCCAGCAGCTTGACGCAGGGGGCGACTGGAAACACCATATATTTT

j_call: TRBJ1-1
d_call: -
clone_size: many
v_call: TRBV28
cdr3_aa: CASITKRGSRGEAFF
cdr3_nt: TGTGCCAGCATCACCAAGCGGGGTAGCAGGGGTGAAGCTTTCTTT

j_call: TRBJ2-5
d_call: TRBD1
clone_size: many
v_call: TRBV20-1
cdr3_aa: CSAPHVQGLKETQYF
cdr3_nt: TGCAGTGCTCCACACGTACAGGGGCTCAAGGAGACCCAGTACTTC

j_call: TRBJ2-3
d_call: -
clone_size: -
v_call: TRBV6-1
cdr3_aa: CASNTGTRGPDTQYF
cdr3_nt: TGTGCCAGCAATACCGGGACTAGGGGGCCAGATACGCAGTATTTT

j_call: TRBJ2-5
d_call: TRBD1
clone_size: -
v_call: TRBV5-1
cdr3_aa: CASSLATGVGETQYF
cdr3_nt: TGCGCCAGCAGCTTGGCGACAGGGGTCGGGGAGACCCAGTACTTC

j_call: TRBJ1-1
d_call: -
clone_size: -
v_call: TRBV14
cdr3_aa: CASRLGLNTEAFF
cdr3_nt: TGTGCCAGCAGGCTGGGCCTGAACACTGAAGCTTTCTTT

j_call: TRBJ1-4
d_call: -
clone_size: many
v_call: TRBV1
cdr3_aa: CTSSHKGRRRRLFF
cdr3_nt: TGCACCAGCAGCCATAAGGGTCGGCGACGAAGGCTGTTTTTT

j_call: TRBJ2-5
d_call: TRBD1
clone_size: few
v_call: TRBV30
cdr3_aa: CAWGDSQETQYF
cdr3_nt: TGTGCCTGGGGGGACAGCCAAGAGACCCAGTACTTC

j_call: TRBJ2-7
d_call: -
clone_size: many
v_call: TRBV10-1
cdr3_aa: CASSESTWGEQYF
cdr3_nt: TGCGCCAGCAGTGAGTCGACATGGGGGGAGCAGTACTTC

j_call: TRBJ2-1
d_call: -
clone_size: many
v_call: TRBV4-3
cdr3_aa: CASSQDDGRGVRQFF
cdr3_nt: TGCGCCAGCAGCCAAGATGATGGGCGGGGAGTACGTCAGTTCTTC

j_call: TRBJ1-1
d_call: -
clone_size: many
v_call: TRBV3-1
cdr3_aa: CASSLIWRQAKNEAFF
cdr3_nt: TGTGCCAGCAGCCTCATATGGCGACAGGCGAAAAATGAAGCTTTCTTT

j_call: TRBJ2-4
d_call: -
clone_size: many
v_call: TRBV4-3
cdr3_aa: CASSPDRTQYIQYF
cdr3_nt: TGCGCCAGCAGCCCCGACAGGACGCAGTACATTCAGTACTTC

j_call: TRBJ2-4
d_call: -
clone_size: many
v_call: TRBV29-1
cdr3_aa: CSAERGQLDIQYF
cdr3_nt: TGCAGCGCTGAACGGGGGCAGTTGGACATTCAGTACTTC

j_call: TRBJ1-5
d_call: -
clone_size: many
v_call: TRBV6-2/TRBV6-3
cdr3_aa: CASIVGPYSNQPQHF
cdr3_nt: TGTGCCAGCATTGTGGGACCGTATAGCAATCAGCCCCAGCATTTT

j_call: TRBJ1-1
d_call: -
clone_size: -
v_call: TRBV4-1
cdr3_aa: CASSQDITLWNEAFF
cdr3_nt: TGCGCCAGCAGCCAAGATATAACCCTATGGAATGAAGCTTTCTTT

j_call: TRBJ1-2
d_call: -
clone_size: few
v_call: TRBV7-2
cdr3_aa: CAIVGGLRYGYTF
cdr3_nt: TGTGCCATCGTAGGGGGGCTGCGCTATGGCTACACCTTC

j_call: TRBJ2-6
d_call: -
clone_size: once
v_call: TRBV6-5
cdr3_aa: CASRLQGQVSGANVLTF
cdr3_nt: TGTGCCAGCAGGCTACAGGGTCAGGTTTCTGGGGCCAACGTCCTGACTTTC

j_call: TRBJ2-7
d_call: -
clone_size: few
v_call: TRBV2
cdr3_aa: CASSAPEQYF
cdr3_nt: TGTGCCAGCAGTGCTCCGGAGCAGTACTTC

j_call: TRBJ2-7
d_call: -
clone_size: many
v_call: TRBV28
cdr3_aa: CASSPGSYEQYF
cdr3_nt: TGTGCCAGCTCTCCCGGGTCCTACGAGCAGTACTTC

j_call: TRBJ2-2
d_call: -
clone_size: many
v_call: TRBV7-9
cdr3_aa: CASSLRRGSQTGELFF
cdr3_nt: TGTGCCAGCAGCTTGCGGAGGGGCTCCCAGACCGGGGAGCTGTTTTTT

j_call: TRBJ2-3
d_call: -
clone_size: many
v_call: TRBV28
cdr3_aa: CASSSGSFTDTQYF
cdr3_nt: TGTGCCAGCAGTTCCGGGAGCTTCACAGATACGCAGTATTTT

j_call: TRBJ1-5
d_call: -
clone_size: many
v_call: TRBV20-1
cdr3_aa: CSGIGHSNQPQHF
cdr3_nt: TGCAGTGGCATCGGGCACTCCAATCAGCCCCAGCATTTT

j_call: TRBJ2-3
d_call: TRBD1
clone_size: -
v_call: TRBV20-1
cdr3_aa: CSATSPGTGHTDTQYF
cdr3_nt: TGCAGTGCCACAAGTCCCGGGACAGGGCACACAGATACGCAGTATTTT